These 13 T cell receptor beta chains were sequenced from one sample in a study of blood T cell repertoires in COVID-19. The protocol was immunoSEQ multiplex PCR, while the TCRdb copy is restricted to in-frame clones and leaves out a portion. The sample includes about 140,000 clones, about three quarters of them seen just once. The sequenced sample was peripheral blood. The origin of the receptors is a woman aged 50 to 60 with active or convalescent COVID-19.

The V and J genes are TRBV4-2 and TRBJ2-7, with 8 bases fitting TRBD1. V lost 1 base and J lost 3; bases outside the gene matches: 5. The CDR3 spans 15 residues. From germline, CDR1 is LGHNA and CDR2 YNFKEQ. The chain's CDR3 is CASSQATGELYEQYF. Here the CDR3 DNA reads TGTGCCAGCAGCCAAGCGACAGGGGAGCTCTACGAGCAGTACTTC.

The rearrangement links TRBV19 to TRBJ2-3; TRBD2 matches at 9 bases. J was trimmed by 4 bases and V by 7 bases; bases with no gene match: 9. Germline CDR1 reads LNHDA; CDR2 reads SQIVND (reference sequence). The CDR3 spans 15 residues. The CDR3 sequence is CASTVAGGPPDTQYF. CDR3 bases: TGTGCCAGTACGGTCGCGGGAGGGCCGCCAGATACGCAGTATTTT.

The chain uses TRBV28 and TRBJ1-2; perhaps TRBD1 as D (6 bases). This CDR3 is built from 15 residues. The germline gives CDR1 MDHEN, CDR2 SYDVKM. V was shortened by 8 bases and J by 6 bases, with 22 bases between the two germline ends. DNA of the CDR3: TGTGCCAGCGCCCCGGAAGGAAGGGGGATTAATGGCTACACCTTC. Translation: CASAPEGRGINGYTF.

A note on this clone: Its ends do not fully match the called genes, so a read error is possible. The rearrangement links TRBV30 to TRBJ2-2; possibly TRBD2 for D (5 bases). Germline values: CDR1 GTSNPN, CDR2 SVGIG (reference sequence). The CDR3 has 13 amino acids. CDR3 amino acids: CAWGNMNTGELFF. The CDR3 coding sequence is TGTGCCTGGGGGAATATGAACACCGGGGAACTGTTTTTT.

The rearrangement joins TRBV11-3 to TRBJ2-5; TRBD2 aligns across 9 bases. Germline loops: CDR1 SGHNT, CDR2 YENEEA. V dropped 6 bases and J dropped 3; count of bases not matched to a gene: 2. This CDR3 is built from 13 residues. As DNA, the CDR3 is TGTGCCAGCAGTCGACTAGCGGAAGAGACCCAGTACTTC. The encoded protein is CASSRLAEETQYF. Drawing the rest from reference TRBV11-3 and TRBJ2-5, the complete variable domain is EAGVVQSPRYKIIEKKQPVAFWCNPISGHNTLYWYLQNLGQGPELLIRYENEEAVDDSQLPKDRFSAERLKGVDSTLKIQPAELGDSAVYLCASSRLAEETQYFGPGTRLLVL.

The chain joins TRBV2 to TRBJ1-4; D is perhaps TRBD1 (6 bases). The CDR3 length is 14 residues. V was cut by 5 bases and J by 4 bases, with 11 bases left in between. Germline V gene data show CDR1 as SNHLY and CDR2 as FYNNEI. The CDR3 nucleotides are TGTGCCAGCAGTTCAGGGGCTAATAATGAAAAACTGTTTTTT. It encodes CASSSGANNEKLFF.

The gene calls are TRBV19 and TRBJ2-7, with D maybe TRBD2 (5 bases). The CDR3 extends over 15 amino acids. Germline loops: CDR1 LNHDA, CDR2 SQIVND (reference sequence). Trimming pared 2 bases from V and 2 bases from J, leaving 13 bases between. The CDR3: CASSISRGLTYEQYF. CDR3 nucleotides: TGTGCCAGTAGTATATCTAGAGGGCTCACCTACGAGCAGTACTTC.

The chain joins TRBV11-1 to TRBJ1-1; the D gene is possibly TRBD1 (6 bases). CDR1 and CDR2 (germline): SGHAT, FQDESV (reference sequence). The CDR3 extends over 12 amino acids. The V end lost 5 bases, the J end lost 5 bases, and 9 bases lay between the germline ends. Here the CDR3 DNA reads TGTGCCAGCAGCCCTACAGGGACTGAAGCTTTCTTT. Translating gives CASSPTGTEAFF.

This chain connects TRBV5-6 to TRBJ2-1, with 7 bases fitting TRBD2. The CDR3 is 12 residues long. Germline V lookup: CDR1 SGHDT, CDR2 YYEEEE. The junction had 2 bases not matched to a gene; V was cut back by 7 bases and J by 4 bases. Here the CDR3 reads CASLGGYNEQFF. For the CDR3, the DNA is TGTGCCAGCCTCGGGGGGTACAATGAGCAGTTCTTC.

The chain carries TRBV7-9 and TRBJ1-1; 9 bases are a match to TRBD1. CDR1 is SEHNR and CDR2 is FQNEAQ in the germline V gene (reference sequence). The CDR3 has 13 amino acids. V was pared by 5 bases and J by 5 bases, with 3 bases of the junction left unmatched. The CDR3 here is CASSTGGETEAFF. The CDR3 DNA follows: TGTGCCAGCAGCACAGGGGGCGAGACTGAAGCTTTCTTT.

V usage is TRBV7-9 and J usage is TRBJ1-3; 10 nucleotides align to TRBD1. J was trimmed by 2 bases and V by 5 bases; bases with no gene match: 3. This CDR3 is 15 amino acids long. CDR1 is SEHNR, CDR2 FQNEAQ, per germline (reference sequence). CDR3 loop: CASSPGTGAGNTIYF. CDR3 bases: TGTGCCAGCAGCCCCGGGACAGGGGCTGGAAACACCATATATTTT.

The rearrangement uses TRBV7-9 and TRBJ1-1, with D unclear. With 6 bases removed from V and 7 bases from J, the gap between germline ends came to 12 bases. This CDR3 is 12 amino acids long. The V gene's germline CDR1 is SEHNR and CDR2 FQNEAQ (reference sequence). This chain's CDR3 is CASSPGRGEAFF. CDR3 coding DNA: TGTGCCAGCAGTCCTGGACGGGGTGAAGCTTTCTTT.

This chain connects TRBV4-3 to TRBJ1-2, with D unclear. CDR3 size: 16 residues. V shed 0 bases and J shed 2 bases, with 13 bases lying between them. Per the germline V gene, CDR1 is LGHNA and CDR2 is YSLEER. CDR3: CASSQDRPGINYGYTF. DNA for the CDR3: TGCGCCAGCAGCCAAGATCGCCCAGGAATCAACTATGGCTACACCTTC.